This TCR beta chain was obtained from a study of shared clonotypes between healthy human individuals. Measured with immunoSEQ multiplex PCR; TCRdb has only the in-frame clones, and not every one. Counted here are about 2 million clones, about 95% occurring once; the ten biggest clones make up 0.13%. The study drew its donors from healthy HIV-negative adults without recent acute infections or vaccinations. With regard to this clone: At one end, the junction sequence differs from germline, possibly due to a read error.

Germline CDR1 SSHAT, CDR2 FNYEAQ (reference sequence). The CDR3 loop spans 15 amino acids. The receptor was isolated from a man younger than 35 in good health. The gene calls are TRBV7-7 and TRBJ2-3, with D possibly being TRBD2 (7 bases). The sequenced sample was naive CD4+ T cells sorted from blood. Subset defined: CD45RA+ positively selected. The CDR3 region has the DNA TGTGCTAGCAGCTTAGGCGGGGGCTCGGCAGATACGCAGTATTTT. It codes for CASSLGGGSADTQYF. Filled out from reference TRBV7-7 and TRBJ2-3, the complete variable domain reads GAGVSQSPRYKVTKRGQDVTLRCDPISSHATLYWYQQALGQGPEFLTYFNYEAQPDKSGLPSDRFSAERPEGSISTLTIQRTEQRDSAMYRCASSLGGGSADTQYFGPGTRLTVL.